These 31 T cell receptor beta chains were all obtained from the same sample, sequenced in a study of blood T cells in healthy people across ages. Together with a sample-barcoded 5' primer, a J-beta primer mix was included in a second PCR lasting roughly 6 to 12 cycles. One entry per CDR3 protein results from TCRdb running MiXCR on the 5' RACE reads. This table has hundreds of thousands of distinct CDR3 sequences, 32% appearing once. The sequenced sample consisted of blood. The receptors were sampled from a woman of 80 years or more in good health.

The J gene is TRBJ1-6, the V gene TRBV19; 8 nucleotides agree with TRBD1. The CDR3 covers 14 residues. J gave up 9 bases and V 7 bases, and 8 bases lay outside the gene matches. Germline-derived CDR1 and CDR2 are LNHDA and SQIVND (reference sequence). CDR3 in amino acids: CASTPGQERSPLHF. The CDR3 DNA reads TGTGCCAGTACCCCGGGACAGGAACGTTCACCCCTCCACTTT.

This clonotype has ten or more counts. The chain joins TRBV6-1 to TRBJ2-5; D possibly uses TRBD1 or TRBD2 (5 bases each). Germline CDR1 and CDR2: MNHNS and SASEGT. The CDR3 runs to 14 residues. Trimming stripped 6 bases from V and 1 base from J, with 12 bases between. The CDR3 DNA sequence: TGTGCCAGCAGACCCGGGACCCTCCAAGAGACCCAGTACTTC. Its protein is CASRPGTLQETQYF.

This chain uses TRBV2 with TRBJ1-2, with D maybe TRBD1 (5 bases). Per germline, CDR1 SNHLY and CDR2 FYNNEI. The CDR3 is 13 amino acids. The V end was cut by 6 bases, the J end by 7 bases, with 15 bases between. The CDR3 spells CASSPIGDSGYTF. The CDR3 DNA reads TGTGCCAGCAGCCCAATCGGGGACTCTGGCTACACCTTC.

This clonotype was seen ten or more times. V gene TRBV5-1 combines with J gene TRBJ1-2; D gene uncertain. This CDR3 region has 16 residues. In germline, CDR1 is SGHRS, CDR2 YFSETQ. Trimming shortened V by 6 bases and J by 6 bases, and 24 bases separated the two germline ends. The CDR3 DNA is TGCGCCAGCACCCCTGGTGGGAGAGGATCCGGGAATGGCTACACCTTC. Translation gives CASTPGGRGSGNGYTF.

The chain recombines TRBV27 with TRBJ2-6; D is uncertain. V lost 3 bases and J lost 18, with 3 bases in between. Germline V gene sequence: CDR1 MNHEY, CDR2 SMNVEV (reference sequence). CDR3 length: 8 residues. The DNA of the CDR3 is TGTGCCAGCAGTTTCGGGACTTTC. Amino acids: CASSFGTF.

A note on this clonotype: A much larger clone sits a single nucleotide away, making a read error possible. The V call is TRBV2, the J call TRBJ2-1; possible D gene TRBD1, 6 bases. The CDR3 runs to 13 residues. Trimming left V 4 bases short and J 13 bases short, with 17 bases between. CDR1 is SNHLY, CDR2 FYNNEI, per germline. CDR3 in DNA: TGTGCCAGCAGTGTAGGGACATTGGAGACCCAGTTCTTC. The encoded protein is CASSVGTLETQFF. The full variable domain, with the rest looked up from reference TRBV2 and TRBJ2-1, is EPEVTQTPSHQVTQMGQEVILRCVPISNHLYFYWYRQILGQKVEFLVSFYNNEISEKSEIFDDQFSVERPDGSNFTLKIRSTKLEDSAMYFCASSVGTLETQFFGPGTRLTVL.

The table lists this clonotype with many counts. The chain joins TRBV7-2 to TRBJ2-7; 8 nucleotides line up with TRBD1. Trimming removed 5 bases from V and 1 base from J; junction bases left unmatched: 4. Germline-derived CDR1 and CDR2 are SGHTA and FQGNSA. This CDR3 spans 14 amino acids. CDR3 nucleotides: TGTGCCAGCAGCCTGGACAGGGCGTCCTACGAGCAGTACTTC. Residues: CASSLDRASYEQYF.

The gene calls are TRBV11-2 and TRBJ1-1, with D uncertain. Looked up from germline, CDR1 is SGHAT and CDR2 is FQNNGV. The CDR3 is 12 amino acids. The ends were cut back, 0 bases at V and 9 bases at J, with 8 bases in the middle. The DNA for the CDR3 is TGTGCCAGCAGCTTAGATGGAACCCAAGCTTTCTTT. It specifies CASSLDGTQAFF. Complete variable domain (other parts from reference TRBV11-2 and TRBJ1-1): EAGVAQSPRYKIIEKRQSVAFWCNPISGHATLYWYQQILGQGPKLLIQFQNNGVVDDSQLPKDRFSAERLKGVDSTLKIQPAKLEDSAVYLCASSLDGTQAFFGQGTRLTVV.

This clonotype has a count of ten or more. The chain has TRBV20-1 and TRBJ2-1; TRBD2 aligns across 10 bases. Trimming cost V 0 bases and J 8 bases; bases outside gene matches: 7. Germline V lookup: CDR1 DFQATT, CDR2 SNEGSKA (reference sequence). The CDR3 length is 15 residues. CDR3 amino acids: CSAREQLAGNDEQFF. DNA of the CDR3: TGCAGTGCTAGAGAACAACTAGCGGGGAACGATGAGCAGTTCTTC.

This clonotype was observed a handful of times. The chain employs TRBV2 and TRBJ1-4, with D unclear. The ends were cut back, 6 bases at V and 8 bases at J, with 16 bases in the middle. This CDR3 is 14 amino acids long. Looked up from germline, CDR1 is SNHLY and CDR2 is FYNNEI. CDR3 in DNA: TGTGCCAGCAGCCTCCGTGCCTGGAACGAAAAACTGTTTTTT. Translation: CASSLRAWNEKLFF.

This clonotype appeared many times. The chain joins TRBV28 to TRBJ2-7, with TRBD1 matching 10 bases. This CDR3 has 16 amino acids. The germline V gene encodes CDR1 MDHEN and CDR2 SYDVKM. V was clipped by 7 bases and J by 0 bases; unmatched bases: 9. CDR3: CASTKGQGVSSYEQYF. For the CDR3, the DNA is TGTGCCAGCACTAAAGGACAGGGGGTTTCCTCCTACGAGCAGTACTTC.

This rearrangement joins TRBV19 to TRBJ1-3; 7 nucleotides agree with TRBD1. This CDR3 spans 17 amino acids. Germline CDR1 LNHDA, CDR2 SQIVND (reference sequence). The V gene end was trimmed by 3 bases and the J gene end by 0 bases; junction bases not matched to a gene: 8. The CDR3 spells CASSIGARGFSGNTIYF. The CDR3, as DNA: TGTGCCAGTAGTATTGGAGCCAGGGGGTTCTCTGGAAACACCATATATTTT.

The chain uses TRBV10-3 and TRBJ2-7, with D perhaps matching TRBD1 (6 bases). V was trimmed by 1 base and J by 3 bases, leaving 10 bases between them. CDR1 and CDR2 from the germline V gene are ENHRY and SYGVKD. The CDR3 loop spans 14 amino acids. The DNA for the CDR3 is TGTGCCATCAGTGAGTACAGGGAAGGCTACGAGCAGTACTTC. Translating it yields CAISEYREGYEQYF.

In this sample, this clonotype turned up many times. A junction boundary mismatches the germline segment, possibly from a read error. The J gene is TRBJ2-6, the V gene TRBV6-6; no clear D gene. The CDR3 spans 15 residues. Germline-derived CDR1 and CDR2 are MNHNY and SVGAGI (reference sequence). Here the CDR3 reads CASSHSESGANVLTF. In DNA form, the CDR3 reads TGTGCCAGCAGTCACTCGGAGTCTGGGGCCAACGTCCTGACTTTC.

The chain is built from TRBV9 and TRBJ1-6, with D perhaps matching TRBD1 (5 bases). Germline assignment: CDR1 SGDLS and CDR2 YYNGEE. With 0 bases removed from V and 11 bases from J, the gap between germline ends came to 12 bases. CDR3 size: 14 residues. The CDR3 sequence: CASSVGGTGTPLHF. DNA for the CDR3: TGTGCCAGCAGCGTAGGTGGGACGGGAACACCCCTCCACTTT. Full variable domain (remainder filled in from reference TRBV9 and TRBJ1-6): DSGVTQTPKHLITATGQRVTLRCSPRSGDLSVYWYQQSLDQGLQFLIQYYNGEERAKGNILERFSAQQFPDLHSELNLSSLELGDSALYFCASSVGGTGTPLHFGNGTRLTVT.

Details on this clonotype: This clone may be a read error of a much larger clone one base away. CDR3 region: CASSQEGVGYNEQYF. In DNA form, the CDR3 reads TGTGCCAGCAGCCAAGAGGGCGTGGGTTACAATGAGCAGTACTTC. The chain joins TRBV3-1 to TRBJ2-5; D is uncertain. The V and J ends lost 0 bases and 11 bases respectively, with 19 bases between them. The CDR3 totals 15 residues. Germline values: CDR1 LGHDT, CDR2 YNNKEL (reference sequence).

This sequence joins TRBV29-1 and TRBJ2-5; unclear D gene. Trimming removed 4 bases at V and 4 bases at J, with 19 bases between. The CDR3 extends over 15 amino acids. Germline V gene data show CDR1 as SQVTM and CDR2 as ANQGSEA. The CDR3 DNA sequence: TGCAGCGTTGGTTTTGGATCCTTATCCAGAGAGACCCAGTACTTC. Translated, it gives CSVGFGSLSRETQYF.

This clonotype was recorded at least ten times. This chain joins TRBV28 and TRBJ1-2; TRBD1 agrees at 7 bases. Trimming at V came to 3 bases and at J to 3 bases, leaving 4 bases not matched to a gene. The CDR3 is made up of 14 amino acids. Germline-derived CDR1 and CDR2 are MDHEN and SYDVKM. The CDR3, as DNA: TGTGCCAGCAGTTTCCACGACAGGGACTATGGCTACACCTTC. Translated, it gives CASSFHDRDYGYTF.

This clonotype appeared many times. V gene TRBV20-1 combines with J gene TRBJ2-7; D uncertain. V lost 0 bases and J 4 bases, leaving 16 bases between the germline ends. In germline, CDR1 is DFQATT, CDR2 SNEGSKA (reference sequence). The CDR3 covers 15 residues. Here the CDR3 DNA reads TGCAGTGCTAGAGATCAGGCCCTAAAGGGATACGAGCAGTACTTC. It codes for CSARDQALKGYEQYF.

Comment on this clonotype: This could be a read error, since a much larger clone is one nucleotide away. The chain carries TRBV27 and TRBJ2-5; possible D gene TRBD1, 5 bases. TRBJ2-1 matches the DNA end more closely, so the J call is doubtful. Germline V gene lookup returns CDR1 MNHEY and CDR2 SMNVEV (reference sequence). The CDR3 length is 13 residues. As DNA, the CDR3 is TGTGCCACCATGGCGTGGGGCCAAGAGACCCAGTTCTTC. As protein: CATMAWGQETQFF.

The V call is TRBV6-5, the J call TRBJ2-1; 8 bases align to TRBD2. The germline V gene has CDR1 MNHEY and CDR2 SVGAGI. This CDR3 comprises 19 residues. The junction had 10 bases not matched to a gene; V was cut back by 0 bases and J by 0 bases. The CDR3 protein is CASSYSAGGRSNSYNEQFF. The CDR3 DNA reads as TGTGCCAGCAGTTACTCCGCGGGGGGCCGCTCGAACTCCTACAATGAGCAGTTCTTC.

V and J are TRBV6-2 or TRBV6-3 and TRBJ2-7; 7 nucleotides align to TRBD1. This CDR3 has 12 residues. The germline V gene has CDR1 MNHEY and CDR2 SVGEGT. V dropped 6 bases and J dropped 12; count of bases not matched to a gene: 11. The chain's CDR3 is CASSRTGLVRYF. For the CDR3, the DNA is TGTGCCAGCAGCCGGACAGGCTTGGTGCGGTACTTC.

As DNA, the CDR3 is TGTGCCAGCAGCCAAGAGGGTAGCCTAGGGAATGAGCAGTTCTTC. Residues: CASSQEGSLGNEQFF. This chain connects TRBV4-2 to TRBJ2-1; unclear D gene. V was shortened by 0 bases and J by 7 bases, with 13 bases between the two germline ends. CDR1 is LGHNA, CDR2 YNFKEQ, per germline. This CDR3 region has 15 residues.

This clonotype occurred many times. The V call is TRBV7-2, the J call TRBJ1-5; D might be TRBD1 (6 bases). This CDR3 is 14 amino acids long. V lost 5 bases and J 7 bases, leaving 15 bases between the germline ends. In germline, CDR1 is SGHTA, CDR2 FQGNSA. CDR3 sequence: CASSPTLRGQPQHF. CDR3 sequence (DNA): TGTGCCAGCAGCCCAACTCTCAGGGGCCAGCCCCAGCATTTT.

Many counts were recorded for this clonotype. The rearrangement uses TRBV19 and TRBJ1-2; possibly TRBD1 for D (5 bases). The CDR3 contains 12 residues. V lost 6 bases, J lost 8 bases, and 13 bases lay in between. Per germline, CDR1 LNHDA and CDR2 SQIVND (reference sequence). CDR3 DNA: TGTGCCAGTAGCCGGGACGGCGGAGGCTACACCTTC. It encodes CASSRDGGGYTF.

The chain joins TRBV20-1 to TRBJ2-3; 11 bases are shared with TRBD2. The CDR3 consists of 16 residues. J was trimmed by 0 bases and V by 0 bases; bases with no gene match: 2. Germline-derived CDR1 and CDR2 are DFQATT and SNEGSKA (reference sequence). This CDR3 is CSARDPSGRSTDTQYF. CDR3 nucleotide sequence: TGCAGTGCTAGAGACCCTAGCGGGAGGAGCACAGATACGCAGTATTTT.

Only a few counts were recorded for this clonotype. The chain is built from TRBV30 and TRBJ1-1, with D unclear. The CDR3 sequence is 14 residues long. Trimming pared 4 bases from V and 0 bases from J, leaving 12 bases between. In germline, CDR1 is GTSNPN, CDR2 SVGIG (reference sequence). CDR3 region: CAWNVGFMNTEAFF. The CDR3 bases are TGTGCCTGGAATGTGGGCTTCATGAACACTGAAGCTTTCTTT. Full variable domain (remainder filled in from reference TRBV30 and TRBJ1-1): SQTIHQWPATLVQPVGSPLSLECTVEGTSNPNLYWYRQAAGRGLQLLFYSVGIGQISSEVPQNLSASRPQDRQFILSSKKLLLSDSGFYLCAWNVGFMNTEAFFGQGTRLTVV.

The sample holds many counts of this clonotype. This rearrangement joins TRBV5-1 to TRBJ2-7, with 12 nucleotides matching TRBD1. Germline V gives CDR1 SGHRS, CDR2 YFSETQ. The CDR3 totals 13 residues. J was trimmed by 6 bases and V by 4 bases; bases with no gene match: 2. The CDR3 bases are TGCGCCAGCAGCAGGGACAGGGGGCCCGAGCAGTACTTC. As protein: CASSRDRGPEQYF.

The chain has TRBV20-1 and TRBJ2-5; perhaps TRBD2 as D (5 bases). The CDR3 is made up of 12 amino acids. V was clipped by 6 bases and J by 6 bases, with 14 bases between them. Germline lookup yields CDR1 DFQATT and CDR2 SNEGSKA (reference sequence). The CDR3 bases are TGCAGTGCCGTAACTAGGTCCAAGACCCAGTACTTC. It translates to CSAVTRSKTQYF.

This clonotype came up a few times. This chain joins TRBV20-1 and TRBJ1-2, with D unresolved. The CDR3 contains 14 residues. CDR1 is DFQATT and CDR2 is SNEGSKA in the germline V gene (reference sequence). V lost 3 bases to trimming and J lost 7 bases, with 18 bases between them. The DNA for the CDR3 is TGCAGTGCTAGGGCCGGGTCTTCTACGGGTGGCTACACCTTC. Translated: CSARAGSSTGGYTF.

This clonotype appeared a few times. The J gene is TRBJ1-1, the V gene TRBV5-1, with D perhaps matching TRBD1 (5 bases). The germline gives CDR1 SGHRS, CDR2 YFSETQ. V shed 7 bases and J shed 4 bases, with 20 bases lying between them. This CDR3 is 15 amino acids long. This CDR3 is CASAPRRGSGTEAFF. As DNA, the CDR3 is TGCGCCAGCGCCCCGCGGCGGGGGAGCGGCACTGAAGCTTTCTTT.